Listed below are T cell receptor beta chains from one sample, sequenced in a study of OX40 agonist ivuxolimab in advanced cancers. Profiled with immunoSEQ multiplex PCR; TCRdb holds only in-frame clones, not every one. This table holds more than 50,000 clones, roughly 87% found once. The source material was CD4+ or CD8+ T cells sorted from blood, sampled in a trial of the OX40 agonist ivuxolimab. The receptors were gathered from an adult with an advanced solid tumor such as melanoma, head and neck, liver or kidney cancer. The CDR3 runs from the conserved cysteine through the conserved F or W. D genes are given only for firm matches. Only part of the rows carry a size: once, few, many, or a class if the clone is expanded.

size	V	D	J	DNA	CDR3
once	TRBV19	-	TRBJ1-2	TGTGCCAGTAGTAACTACAGGGAAGACTATGGCTACACCTTC	CASSNYREDYGYTF
-	TRBV6-1	-	TRBJ2-7	TGTGCCAGCAGTGAAGGAGCTCAGGGCCAGATTTGGGACTACGAGCAGTACTTC	CASSEGAQGQIWDYEQYF
-	TRBV19	-	TRBJ1-1	TGTGCCAGTAGTTGGCAGTTGAACACTGAAGCTTTCTTT	CASSWQLNTEAFF
few	TRBV19	-	TRBJ2-7	TGTGCCAGTAGTGGCGGTCTCCCCTCCGAGCAGTACTTC	CASSGGLPSEQYF
-	TRBV19	-	TRBJ1-6	TGTGCCAGTAGTATAGTTTTCCGGGGGGATTCACCCCTCCACTTT	CASSIVFRGDSPLHF
-	TRBV11-2	TRBD1	TRBJ1-4	TGTGCCAGCAGCTTAACCGGGACAGGAACCAATGAAAAACTGTTTTTT	CASSLTGTGTNEKLFF
-	TRBV7-9	-	TRBJ1-2	TGTGCCAGCAGCTTAGGGGGTGGAAACGGCTACACCTTC	CASSLGGGNGYTF
-	TRBV6-1	-	TRBJ2-4	TGTGCCAGCAGAAAGGCATTTGGGTCCAAAAACATTCAGTACTTC	CASRKAFGSKNIQYF
-	TRBV10-1	TRBD2	TRBJ2-7	TGCGCCAGCAGGGAAGGACTAGCGGGGTTTCCCTCCTACGAGCAGTACTTC	CASREGLAGFPSYEQYF
few	TRBV6-1	TRBD1	TRBJ1-1	TGTGCCAGCAGTGGGTGGACAGGGCCGAACACTGAAGCTTTCTTT	CASSGWTGPNTEAFF
-	TRBV4-2	TRBD1	TRBJ2-7	TGTGCCAGCAGCCAGGGGACAGGGGGAGGCGAGCAGTACTTC	CASSQGTGGGEQYF
-	TRBV9	-	TRBJ2-1	TGTGCCAGCAGCCCCCTCTCCTACAATGAGCAGTTCTTC	CASSPLSYNEQFF
-	TRBV7-8	-	TRBJ1-1	TGTGCCAGCAGCCATCGCAGCGGGGGTGGGGTCACCAACACTGAAGCTTTCTTT	CASSHRSGGGVTNTEAFF
-	TRBV7-9	TRBD1	TRBJ2-3	TGTGCCAGCAGCTCCGGGACAGGGACAGATACGCAGTATTTT	CASSSGTGTDTQYF
-	TRBV4-1	-	TRBJ2-6	TGCGCCAGCAGCCAAGATCCCCCCAACTCTATCTCTGGGGCCAACGTCCTGACTTTC	CASSQDPPNSISGANVLTF
-	TRBV19	TRBD1	TRBJ1-1	TGTGCCAGTAGTATAGGGGGGGACAGGGGTTCCACTGAAGCTTTCTTT	CASSIGGDRGSTEAFF
once	TRBV30	-	TRBJ1-4	TGTGCCTGGAGTGTATACGGCAATGAAAAACTGTTTTTT	CAWSVYGNEKLFF
-	TRBV19	TRBD2	TRBJ2-7	TGTGCCAGTAGTCCTTGGACTAGCGGGGGATACGAGCAGTACTTC	CASSPWTSGGYEQYF
-	TRBV5-1	TRBD2	TRBJ2-7	TGCGCCAGCAGCCGCGCCGGGACTAGCGGGAGGGTTTCCTTCGAGCAGTACTTC	CASSRAGTSGRVSFEQYF
-	TRBV27	TRBD2	TRBJ2-3	TGTGCCAGCAGTTTATCGACTAGCGGTAGCACAGATACGCAGTATTTT	CASSLSTSGSTDTQYF
-	TRBV30	-	TRBJ1-5	TGTGCCTGGAGTGGGGGCAGGGGAGGAAATCAGCCCCAGCATTTT	CAWSGGRGGNQPQHF
-	TRBV5-4	-	TRBJ2-7	TGTGCCAGCAGCTTTTTAGGGCGGGCTACGATCTACGAGCAGTACTTC	CASSFLGRATIYEQYF
few	TRBV7-6	-	TRBJ1-1	TGTGCCAGCAGCTTAGGACCACAGGGACGGGGCGATGAAGCTTTCTTT	CASSLGPQGRGDEAFF
-	TRBV18	-	TRBJ2-3	TGTGCCAGCTCACCCTATCGTGGACAGGAGGGACTCACAGATACGCAGTATTTT	CASSPYRGQEGLTDTQYF
-	TRBV28	TRBD1	TRBJ1-4	TGTGCCAGCAGTTTATTTGGGACAGCCTCTGAAAAACTGTTTTTT	CASSLFGTASEKLFF
-	TRBV10-2	TRBD2	TRBJ2-1	TGCGCCAGCACTCAAGCGGGAGAAGGCTACAATGAGCAGTTCTTC	CASTQAGEGYNEQFF
-	TRBV4-2	TRBD2	TRBJ2-1	TGTGCCAGCAGCCAAGAGGACAAGAGCGGGGTACTTTACAATGAGCAGTTCTTC	CASSQEDKSGVLYNEQFF
-	TRBV2	-	TRBJ2-3	TGTGCCAGCAGTGAAGCGGCCGCAGATACGCAGTATTTT	CASSEAAADTQYF
-	TRBV28	-	TRBJ1-3	TGTGCCAGCAGTTTAAGGGGGGGACTCGGAAACACCATATATTTT	CASSLRGGLGNTIYF
-	TRBV7-6	-	TRBJ2-3	TGTGCCAGCAGCCTGGGACCAGCGACAGATACGCAGTATTTT	CASSLGPATDTQYF
-	TRBV7-8	TRBD1	TRBJ1-2	TGTGCCAGCAGCTTAGCGACAGGGAAGGTCCCTAACTATGGCTACACCTTC	CASSLATGKVPNYGYTF
-	TRBV19	-	TRBJ2-2	TGTGCCAGTATACGGGGATACACCGGGGAGCTGTTTTTT	CASIRGYTGELFF
-	TRBV18	TRBD1	TRBJ2-7	TGTGCCAGCTCACGAGGAGGAGGGACAGGGGACTACGAGCAGTACTTC	CASSRGGGTGDYEQYF
-	TRBV21-1	-	TRBJ1-5	TGTGCCAGCAGTAGGCTAATACATTGGCATCATCAGCCCCAGCATTTT	CASSRLIHWHHQPQHF
-	TRBV19	-	TRBJ2-7	TGTGCCAGTAGTACCTCCCGGAAGGCCTACGAGCAGTACTTC	CASSTSRKAYEQYF
once	TRBV7-9	-	TRBJ2-7	TGTGCCAGCAGCCCCGTTTCCTACGAGCAGTACTTC	CASSPVSYEQYF
-	TRBV5-8	TRBD1	TRBJ1-3	TGTGCCAGCAGCAGGGGACAGCCCGGAGACACCATATATTTT	CASSRGQPGDTIYF
-	TRBV12-5	-	TRBJ1-2	TGTGCTAGTGGCCCCGACGGACTAGGGGGCTACACCTTC	CASGPDGLGGYTF
-	TRBV9	-	TRBJ1-4	TGTGCCAGCAGCGTAGCGGGGGGGCCTAATGAAAAACTGTTTTTT	CASSVAGGPNEKLFF
-	TRBV27	TRBD1	TRBJ1-2	TGTGCCAGCAGTCCGGGACAGCTTTATGGCTACACCTTC	CASSPGQLYGYTF
-	TRBV7-9	TRBD1	TRBJ2-7	TGTGCCAGCAGCACCGGGACAGGCGTGGAGGGCTTC	CASSTGTGVEGF
-	TRBV5-6	-	TRBJ2-1	TGTGCCAGCAGCTTGGAGGCACGAAAACACGTGGATGAGCAGTTCTTC	CASSLEARKHVDEQFF
-	TRBV2	TRBD1	TRBJ1-2	TGTGCCAGCAGTGACGAGGCGGGACAGGGGGCTTTTGGCTACACCTTC	CASSDEAGQGAFGYTF
-	TRBV27	-	TRBJ2-7	TGTGCCAGCAGTTTAGGTAGTTGGTACGAGCAGTACTTC	CASSLGSWYEQYF
-	TRBV19	-	TRBJ1-1	TGTGCCAGTAGTATTTCGGTGAACACTGAAGCTTTCTTT	CASSISVNTEAFF
-	TRBV6-5	TRBD2	TRBJ2-3	TGTGCCAGCAGTTCAGGACTAGCGGGGGCAGATACGCAGTATTTT	CASSSGLAGADTQYF
-	TRBV7-9	-	TRBJ2-7	TGTGCCAGCAGCTTAGCGCAATTCGGGGTGTGGGACGAGCAGTACTTC	CASSLAQFGVWDEQYF
-	TRBV5-4	-	TRBJ2-1	TGTGCCAGCAGCTGGGGGGTTGAGCAGTTCTTC	CASSWGVEQFF
once	TRBV29-1	-	TRBJ1-2	TGCAGCGTTGATTCTGGCCTATCACCTACTAACTATGGCTACACCTTC	CSVDSGLSPTNYGYTF
-	TRBV7-8	TRBD2	TRBJ2-5	TGTGCCAGCAGCTTAGGGGGACTAAGGGGAGAGACCCAGTACTTC	CASSLGGLRGETQYF
-	TRBV28	-	TRBJ1-5	TGTGCCAGCACCCACTGGACATCCCAACCTGATCAGCCCCAGCATTTT	CASTHWTSQPDQPQHF
-	TRBV7-9	-	TRBJ1-1	TGTGCCAGCAGCCTGGGAAGAGGAGCTTTCTTT	CASSLGRGAFF
once	TRBV7-9	TRBD1	TRBJ1-4	TGTGCCAGCAGCTCAGACCACAGGGGAACTAATGAAAAACTGTTTTTT	CASSSDHRGTNEKLFF
-	TRBV7-9	TRBD1	TRBJ2-7	TGTGCCAGCAGCTGGACAGGGCTGGACGAGCAGTACTTC	CASSWTGLDEQYF
-	TRBV7-9	-	TRBJ1-1	TGTGCCAGCAGCTTACAAAGGGGGGACCCTGAAGCTTTCTTT	CASSLQRGDPEAFF
-	TRBV7-9	TRBD2	TRBJ2-5	TGTGCCAGCCTGGCGGGAGCCCAAGAGACCCAGTACTTC	CASLAGAQETQYF
once	TRBV28	-	TRBJ2-5	TGTGCCAGCAGTTTGTCCAGCCTACAAGAGACCCAGTACTTC	CASSLSSLQETQYF
-	TRBV27	-	TRBJ1-2	TGTGCCAGCAGTTTCCTTAGTTTCTATGGCTACACCTTC	CASSFLSFYGYTF
few	TRBV11-2	-	TRBJ2-7	TGTGCCAGCAGCCCAGATCCTAGCAGCTACGAGCAGTACTTC	CASSPDPSSYEQYF